Below are 25 T cell receptor beta chains sequenced from a single sample in a study of cytomegalovirus exposure and HLA in healthy donors. Amplification used 60 Vbeta primers and 13 Jbeta primers. The table came from immunoSEQ multiplex PCR; TCRdb's copy has only in-frame clones and leaves some out. Of 200,000 or so clones listed, roughly four fifths are singletons. Sample: PBMCs. The source of these receptors is a woman aged 18-29 years in good health and CMV-seropositive.

This sequence joins TRBV4-3 and TRBJ2-2; 7 bases are shared with TRBD2. Germline V gene lookup returns CDR1 LGHNA and CDR2 YSLEER. The CDR3 consists of 16 residues. J gave up 4 bases and V 3 bases, and 8 bases lay outside the gene matches. CDR3 coding DNA: TGCGCCAGCAGCCACCTACCGGCGGGGGTCACCGGGGAGCTGTTTTTT. Amino acid sequence: CASSHLPAGVTGELFF.

This clone was observed a few times. The chain couples TRBV18 to TRBJ2-2, with D perhaps TRBD2 (6 bases). Trimming shortened V by 1 base and J by 3 bases, and 9 bases separated the two germline ends. The CDR3 is made up of 15 amino acids. The germline V gene has CDR1 KGHSH and CDR2 LQKENI. The CDR3, as DNA: TGTGCCAGCTCACCACTCAGGGAGGACACCGGGGAGCTGTTTTTT. Amino acid sequence: CASSPLREDTGELFF.

The CDR3 here is CASSPGDREPSEAFF. For the CDR3, the DNA is TGCGCCAGCAGCCCGGGAGACAGGGAACCCTCTGAAGCTTTCTTT. This chain links TRBV5-1 with TRBJ1-1; 7 nucleotides line up with TRBD1. The CDR3 is made up of 15 amino acids. J gave up 6 bases and V 4 bases, and 12 bases lay outside the gene matches. Germline assignment: CDR1 SGHRS and CDR2 YFSETQ.

The count of this clone is one. The chain combines TRBV5-1 with TRBJ2-1; 10 bases are a match to TRBD1. With V trimmed by 0 bases and J by 9 bases, 3 bases remained unmatched. CDR1 is SGHRS, CDR2 YFSETQ, per germline. The CDR3 sequence is 14 residues long. The CDR3 bases are TGCGCCAGCAGCTTGGTTGGACAGGGGGGTGAGCAGTTCTTC. Its translation: CASSLVGQGGEQFF.

The chain employs TRBV5-6 and TRBJ1-2, with unresolved D. V was pared by 0 bases and J by 7 bases, with 4 bases between. The CDR3 runs 11 residues. Per the germline V gene, CDR1 is SGHDT and CDR2 is YYEEEE. The CDR3 spells CASSLDSGYTF. The CDR3 DNA sequence: TGTGCCAGCAGCTTGGACAGTGGCTACACCTTC.

The V and J genes are TRBV5-4 and TRBJ1-2, with 7 bases aligning to TRBD1. The CDR3 is 12 amino acids. CDR1 and CDR2 from the germline V gene are SGHNT and YYREEE (reference sequence). With 4 bases clipped from V and 7 bases from J, the junction kept 4 bases outside the gene matches. The CDR3 DNA sequence: TGTGCCAGCAGCCCGACAGGGCTTGGCTACACCTTC. This gives the protein CASSPTGLGYTF.

The chain carries TRBV30 and TRBJ1-4; the match to TRBD1 covers 8 bases. J lost 2 bases, V lost 8 bases, and 16 bases had no gene match. CDR1 is GTSNPN, CDR2 SVGIG, per germline (reference sequence). This CDR3 has 17 residues. CDR3 coding DNA: TGTGCCCTACTCAGGGGGCAGGGATGGCAGACTAATGAAAAACTGTTTTTT. Residues: CALLRGQGWQTNEKLFF.

The chain joins TRBV29-1 to TRBJ2-6; 7 nucleotides align to TRBD1. Germline CDR1 is SQVTM and CDR2 is ANQGSEA. The CDR3 sequence is 15 residues long. Trimming removed 6 bases from V and 4 bases from J; junction bases left unmatched: 9. The CDR3 loop reads CSVNRGPAGANVLTF. DNA for the CDR3: TGCAGCGTGAACAGGGGACCCGCGGGGGCCAACGTCCTGACTTTC.

The chain carries TRBV5-1 and TRBJ2-1; a weak D match, TRBD2 (7 bases). The V end lost 7 bases, the J end lost 7 bases, and 21 bases lay between the germline ends. Looked up from germline, CDR1 is SGHRS and CDR2 is YFSETQ. This CDR3 is 15 amino acids long. The CDR3 sequence is CASRLWGGRFNEQFF. In DNA form, the CDR3 reads TGCGCCAGCCGACTCTGGGGGGGCCGTTTTAATGAGCAGTTCTTC.

The V gene is TRBV7-2, the J gene TRBJ2-7, with a weak D call TRBD2 (6 bases). The CDR3 has 14 amino acids. V was cut by 6 bases and J by 6 bases, with 18 bases left in between. In germline, CDR1 is SGHTA, CDR2 FQGNSA. CDR3 protein: CASSRAGGTREQYF. Written as DNA, the CDR3 is TGTGCCAGCAGTCGAGCTGGCGGGACCCGCGAGCAGTACTTC.

The sample holds a few counts of this clone. The chain uses TRBV4-1 and TRBJ1-2; the D gene is possibly TRBD1 (6 bases). CDR3 length: 14 residues. The V end was cut by 0 bases, the J end by 4 bases, with 9 bases between. From germline, CDR1 is MGHRA and CDR2 YSYEKL. The CDR3 sequence: CASSQDQGTYGYTF. CDR3 DNA: TGCGCCAGCAGCCAAGACCAGGGGACCTATGGCTACACCTTC.

V usage is TRBV5-6 and J usage is TRBJ1-1, with TRBD1 matching over 7 bases. V lost 6 bases to trimming and J lost 0 bases; unmatched junction nucleotides: 11. The CDR3 sequence is 16 residues long. From germline, CDR1 is SGHDT and CDR2 YYEEEE. This CDR3 reads CASIELGRGLNTEAFF. CDR3 sequence (DNA): TGTGCCAGCATTGAGCTGGGCAGGGGGTTGAACACTGAAGCTTTCTTT. The complete variable domain, with remaining parts taken from reference TRBV5-6 and TRBJ1-1, reads DAGVTQSPTHLIKTRGQQVTLRCSPKSGHDTVSWYQQALGQGPQFIFQYYEEEERQRGNFPDRFSGHQFPNYSSELNVNALLLGDSALYLCASIELGRGLNTEAFFGQGTRLTVV.

The chain carries TRBV7-9 and TRBJ2-5; TRBD1 matches at 9 bases. This CDR3 is built from 15 residues. The germline V gene encodes CDR1 SEHNR and CDR2 FQNEAQ (reference sequence). The ends lost 5 bases at V and 5 bases at J; junction bases unmatched: 9. The CDR3 loop reads CASSRSGTGRETQYF. CDR3 DNA sequence: TGTGCCAGCAGCCGATCCGGGACAGGGAGGGAGACCCAGTACTTC.

The chain combines TRBV4-2 with TRBJ2-5; TRBD2 matches at 11 bases. Trimming at V came to 0 bases and at J to 6 bases, leaving 9 bases not matched to a gene. The CDR3 is made up of 17 amino acids. In germline, CDR1 is LGHNA, CDR2 YNFKEQ. In DNA, the CDR3 is TGTGCCAGCAGCCAAGATGTTAGCGGGGGGGCCGGGCAGACCCAGTACTTC. It translates to CASSQDVSGGAGQTQYF.

This clone was seen more than once but under ten times. V and J are TRBV6-1 and TRBJ1-5, with 7 bases lining up with TRBD1. Germline CDR1 reads MNHNS; CDR2 reads SASEGT. J lost 0 bases, V lost 10 bases, and 6 bases had no gene match. CDR3 size: 14 residues. CDR3 nucleotides: TGTGCCACCAAGGGACAGATTAGCAATCAGCCCCAGCATTTT. Translation gives CATKGQISNQPQHF.

This clone turned up a few times. The rearrangement links TRBV29-1 to TRBJ1-1; D is unclear. Trimming took 3 bases from V and 4 from J, leaving 15 bases between them. There are 14 residues in the CDR3. CDR1 and CDR2 (germline): SQVTM, ANQGSEA. The CDR3 sequence is CSVEGLPIGTEAFF. The CDR3 nucleotides are TGCAGCGTTGAGGGCCTCCCTATCGGCACTGAAGCTTTCTTT.

This sequence joins TRBV9 and TRBJ2-1; TRBD2 is a possible D gene (6 bases). The V gene lost 6 bases and the J gene lost 8 bases, with 15 bases spanning the gap. CDR1 and CDR2 (germline): SGDLS, YYNGEE. The CDR3 runs 13 residues. CDR3 region: CASNRLGSHEQFF. The CDR3 DNA reads TGTGCCAGCAATCGACTAGGTTCCCATGAGCAGTTCTTC.

With respect to this clone: Different DNA sequences within this sample yield the same CDR3. The chain carries TRBV11-3 and TRBJ1-2, with D uncertain. The V end was cut by 5 bases, the J end by 0 bases, with 7 bases between. The CDR3 extends over 13 amino acids. From germline, CDR1 is SGHNT and CDR2 YENEEA. The CDR3 DNA reads TGTGCCAGCAGCCCTCGGTCTAACTATGGCTACACCTTC. Translated, it gives CASSPRSNYGYTF.

The chain employs TRBV30 and TRBJ1-2, with a possible D match to TRBD1 (5 bases). Germline CDR1 and CDR2: GTSNPN and SVGIG (reference sequence). This CDR3 is built from 14 residues. The V and J ends lost 4 bases and 5 bases respectively, with 17 bases between them. CDR3 residues: CAWTESGTGYGYTF. CDR3 in DNA: TGTGCCTGGACTGAAAGTGGGACTGGATATGGCTACACCTTC.

This clone was observed a handful of times. The chain uses TRBV15 and TRBJ1-4, with D possibly TRBD1 on 5 matching bases. Germline values: CDR1 LNHNV, CDR2 YYDKDF (reference sequence). V lost 2 bases and J 8 bases, leaving 12 bases between the germline ends. The CDR3 extends over 14 amino acids. This chain's CDR3 is CATSRQSGGEKLFF. The CDR3 DNA reads TGTGCCACCAGCAGACAGAGCGGGGGGGAAAAACTGTTTTTT.

The chain recombines TRBV7-2 with TRBJ2-5; TRBD2 matches 11 bases. V was pared by 1 base and J by 5 bases, with 6 bases of the junction left unmatched. The CDR3 length is 16 residues. CDR1 and CDR2 (germline): SGHTA, FQGNSA. Here the CDR3 reads CASSLVSGGASETQYF. DNA for the CDR3: TGTGCCAGCAGCTTAGTTAGCGGGGGGGCGTCTGAGACCCAGTACTTC. The full variable domain, rest sourced from reference TRBV7-2 and TRBJ2-5, is GAGVSQSPSNKVTEKGKDVELRCDPISGHTALYWYRQSLGQGLEFLIYFQGNSAPDKSGLPSDRFSAERTGGSVSTLTIQRTQQEDSAVYLCASSLVSGGASETQYFGPGTRLLVL.

The chain couples TRBV28 to TRBJ1-1; TRBD1 agrees at 8 bases. V lost 4 bases and J lost 4; bases outside the gene matches: 5. Germline CDR1 is MDHEN and CDR2 is SYDVKM. The CDR3 contains 14 residues. Here the CDR3 DNA reads TGTGCCAGCAGTTCAGGGGGCGCCGGCACTGAAGCTTTCTTT. Translating gives CASSSGGAGTEAFF.

The chain joins TRBV5-1 to TRBJ2-5; TRBD1 agrees at 9 bases. V dropped 7 bases and J dropped 3; count of bases not matched to a gene: 13. Per germline, CDR1 SGHRS and CDR2 YFSETQ. The CDR3 totals 16 residues. CDR3 nucleotides: TGCGCCAGCCAAATGGTTACCGGGACAGGGAAAGAGACCCAGTACTTC. It specifies CASQMVTGTGKETQYF.

J is TRBJ1-1 and V is TRBV7-9; D remains unclear. V was shortened by 1 base and J by 6 bases, with 12 bases between the two germline ends. In germline, CDR1 is SEHNR, CDR2 FQNEAQ (reference sequence). CDR3 size: 14 residues. CDR3 DNA: TGTGCCAGCAGCTTAGTAGAGACTTCGGCTGAAGCTTTCTTT. It specifies CASSLVETSAEAFF.

J is TRBJ2-3 and V is TRBV5-1; possible D gene TRBD2, 5 bases. Trimming left V 1 base short and J 2 bases short, with 11 bases between. Germline-derived CDR1 and CDR2 are SGHRS and YFSETQ. CDR3 length: 15 amino acids. As DNA, the CDR3 is TGCGCCAGCAGCTTGCAGGACTTTTTCACAGATACGCAGTATTTT. It specifies CASSLQDFFTDTQYF.